One sample yielded the 9 T cell receptor beta chains listed below, sequenced in a study of cytomegalovirus exposure and HLA in healthy donors. PCR primers comprised 60 Vbeta and 13 Jbeta primers. The table came from immunoSEQ multiplex PCR; TCRdb's copy has only in-frame clones and leaves some out. Among approximately 150,000 clones, over 60% were seen once, and the ten largest hold about 13%. The sequenced material came from PBMCs. Every receptor here comes from a man between 40 and 49 years old in good health and CMV-seropositive.

The chain employs TRBV27 and TRBJ1-1; D gene ambiguous. The V end was cut by 2 bases, the J end by 3 bases, with 7 bases between. This CDR3 has 13 amino acids. Germline V gene sequence: CDR1 MNHEY, CDR2 SMNVEV (reference sequence). The CDR3, as DNA: TGTGCCAGCAGTTTAGGCCGGGACACTGAAGCTTTCTTT. Protein sequence: CASSLGRDTEAFF.

V gene TRBV11-2 combines with J gene TRBJ2-2, with 9 bases fitting TRBD2. The ends lost 2 bases at V and 4 bases at J; junction bases unmatched: 5. The CDR3 spans 16 residues. Germline-derived CDR1 and CDR2 are SGHAT and FQNNGV. The CDR3 region is CASSLLVTSGTGELFF. The CDR3 region has the DNA TGTGCCAGCAGCTTATTAGTGACTAGCGGCACCGGGGAGCTGTTTTTT.

The chain couples TRBV5-1 to TRBJ2-7; TRBD1 matches 9 bases. After removal of 0 bases from V and 4 bases from J, the junction contained 2 bases not matched to a gene. Looked up from germline, CDR1 is SGHRS and CDR2 is YFSETQ. The CDR3 runs 14 residues. The CDR3 DNA follows: TGCGCCAGCAGCTTGGCGGGACAGGGTTACGAGCAGTACTTC. It encodes CASSLAGQGYEQYF.

The chain links TRBV19 to TRBJ1-4; D uncertain. The V gene's germline CDR1 is LNHDA and CDR2 SQIVND (reference sequence). Trimming removed 10 bases at V and 0 bases at J, with 18 bases between. The CDR3 covers 16 residues. The CDR3 nucleotides read TGTGCCACGACTGATCGCGGTGGTGCAACTAATGAAAAACTGTTTTTT. As protein: CATTDRGGATNEKLFF.

The chain links TRBV9 to TRBJ2-1; 9 positions agree with TRBD2. The V gene's germline CDR1 is SGDLS and CDR2 YYNGEE. V gave up 0 bases and J gave up 10 bases; unmatched junction bases: 14. The CDR3 is made up of 17 amino acids. The CDR3 protein is CASSVAPTGGRALEQFF. In DNA form, the CDR3 reads TGTGCCAGCAGCGTAGCCCCCACGGGCGGGAGGGCGTTGGAGCAGTTCTTC. The whole variable domain, filled in from reference TRBV9 and TRBJ2-1, reads DSGVTQTPKHLITATGQRVTLRCSPRSGDLSVYWYQQSLDQGLQFLIQYYNGEERAKGNILERFSAQQFPDLHSELNLSSLELGDSALYFCASSVAPTGGRALEQFFGPGTRLTVL.

The V and J genes are TRBV11-2 and TRBJ2-5, with 13 nucleotides matching TRBD2. The CDR3 contains 18 residues. Germline lookup yields CDR1 SGHAT and CDR2 FQNNGV. V lost 5 bases and J lost 5; bases outside the gene matches: 14. This CDR3 reads CASSLLAGGRGTRETQYF. CDR3 DNA: TGTGCCAGCAGCCTACTAGCGGGAGGGAGGGGCACACGGGAGACCCAGTACTTC.

This chain uses TRBV10-1 with TRBJ1-1, with TRBD1 matching over 12 bases. The CDR3 has 16 residues. The V segment lost 3 bases and the J segment 4 bases; nucleotides outside the gene matches: 6. CDR1 WNHNN and CDR2 SYGVQD come from the germline V gene (reference sequence). The CDR3 DNA sequence: TGCGCCAGCAGTGACGAAAGGGACAGGGGGCTCACTGAAGCTTTCTTT. Translated, it gives CASSDERDRGLTEAFF.

The V and J genes are TRBV7-9 and TRBJ1-2; the match to TRBD1 covers 9 bases. Looked up from germline, CDR1 is SEHNR and CDR2 is FQNEAQ (reference sequence). The junction had 3 bases not matched to a gene; V was cut back by 3 bases and J by 4 bases. The CDR3 spans 14 residues. The CDR3 DNA is TGTGCCAGCAGCTTGGGACAGGGACTCTATGGCTACACCTTC. Its translation: CASSLGQGLYGYTF.

The rearrangement links TRBV12-5 to TRBJ2-1; D is unresolved. The germline V and J ends were trimmed by 1 base and 4 bases, with 5 bases remaining between them. Germline-derived CDR1 and CDR2 are LGHNT and FRNRAP. CDR3 length equals 13 residues. CDR3 nucleotides: TGTGCTAGTGGTTTGGCAGAATACAATGAGCAGTTCTTC. Amino acids: CASGLAEYNEQFF.